A selection of T cell receptor beta chains follows, all from one sample in a study of blood T cell repertoires in COVID-19. Profiled with immunoSEQ multiplex PCR; TCRdb holds only in-frame clones, not every one. The table has approximately 300,000 clones, roughly 85% seen once. Sequenced: PBMCs or T cells enriched from blood (not recorded which). The source is a woman aged 25 to 45 who had been exposed to COVID-19. The CDR3 runs from the conserved cysteine through the conserved F or W. The D gene is left open where the match is weak. Some rows mark clone size as missing; the rest say once, few, many or name a class of expanded clone.

v_call	d_call	clone_size	j_call	cdr3_aa	cdr3_nt
TRBV3-1/TRBV3-2	.	.	TRBJ2-3	CASSQGTSTDTQYF	TGTGCCAGCAGCCAAGGCACTTCCACAGATACGCAGTATTTT
TRBV5-5	TRBD2	.	TRBJ2-2	CASRRTAGGTGELFF	TGTGCCAGCAGGCGGACTGCGGGGGGCACCGGGGAGCTGTTTTTT
TRBV19	TRBD2	.	TRBJ2-1	CASSIDLAGGTYNEQFF	TGTGCCAGTAGTATAGACCTAGCGGGGGGTACGTACAATGAGCAGTTCTTC
TRBV7-3	.	once	TRBJ2-1	CASSLEGLSYNEQFF	TGTGCCAGCAGCTTAGAGGGCCTCTCCTACAATGAGCAGTTCTTC
TRBV28	.	.	TRBJ2-3	CASSIITDTQYF	TGTGCCAGCAGTATCATCACAGATACGCAGTATTTT
TRBV28	.	.	TRBJ1-2	CVTAGANYGYTF	TGTGTGACGGCAGGGGCTAACTATGGCTACACCTTC
TRBV9	.	.	TRBJ2-2	CASRSEGFGGELFF	TGTGCCAGCCGATCGGAGGGGTTCGGCGGGGAGCTGTTTTTT
TRBV2	TRBD2	.	TRBJ2-3	CASSGQLAGGRADTQYF	TGTGCCAGCAGTGGACAACTAGCGGGGGGGCGCGCAGATACGCAGTATTTT
TRBV27	TRBD2	.	TRBJ2-3	CASSSYLAGERNTQYF	TGTGCCAGCAGTTCTTACCTAGCGGGAGAAAGGAATACGCAGTATTTT
TRBV20-1	TRBD2	.	TRBJ2-7	CSASDPGTSGYEQYF	TGCAGTGCTAGTGATCCCGGGACTAGCGGCTACGAGCAGTACTTC
TRBV4-1	TRBD1	.	TRBJ1-2	CASSQEPQGASGYTF	TGCGCCAGCAGCCAAGAACCTCAGGGGGCGTCTGGCTACACCTTC
TRBV5-1	TRBD1	.	TRBJ2-1	CASSLGWGQGSNEQFF	TGCGCCAGCAGCTTGGGGTGGGGACAGGGTTCTAATGAGCAGTTCTTC
TRBV19	TRBD1	.	TRBJ2-7	CASTGQGLSYEQYF	TGTGCCAGTACGGGACAGGGGCTCTCCTACGAGCAGTACTTC
TRBV7-3	.	.	TRBJ1-3	CASSRGPVDGNTIYF	TGTGCCAGCAGCCGGGGTCCCGTGGACGGAAACACCATATATTTT
TRBV28	.	.	TRBJ1-2	CASHAGTSFYGYTF	TGTGCCAGCCATGCCGGGACTTCCTTTTATGGCTACACCTTC
TRBV18	TRBD1	once	TRBJ1-4	CASSPLGRQGGEKLFF	TGTGCCAGCTCACCACTCGGAAGACAGGGGGGTGAAAAACTGTTTTTT
TRBV7-9	.	once	TRBJ1-5	CASGETGLGNQPQHF	TGTGCCAGCGGAGAAACAGGGTTGGGCAATCAGCCCCAGCATTTT
TRBV4-1	.	.	TRBJ1-1	CASSQDGLMNTEAFF	TGCGCCAGCAGCCAAGATGGACTCATGAACACTGAAGCTTTCTTT
TRBV5-1	TRBD2	once	TRBJ2-5	CASSLGATSGESETQYF	TGCGCCAGCAGCTTGGGGGCGACTAGCGGGGAATCAGAGACCCAGTACTTC
TRBV27	TRBD1	.	TRBJ1-6	CASRETGALNSPLHF	TGTGCCAGCAGGGAGACAGGGGCCCTTAATTCACCCCTCCACTTT
TRBV30	TRBD1	.	TRBJ1-5	CAWSSPGQGSQPQHF	TGTGCCTGGAGTTCACCGGGACAGGGCAGTCAGCCCCAGCATTTT
TRBV5-1	.	.	TRBJ2-1	CASSFFENEQFF	TGCGCCAGCAGCTTCTTCGAGAATGAGCAGTTCTTC
TRBV15	TRBD1	.	TRBJ2-6	CATSRTGARGANVLTF	TGTGCCACCAGCCGGACAGGGGCTCGGGGGGCCAACGTCCTGACTTTC
TRBV7-6	.	.	TRBJ2-7	CASSLGGGGHEQYF	TGTGCCAGCAGCTTAGGTGGAGGGGGCCACGAGCAGTACTTC
TRBV21-1	.	few	TRBJ2-7	CASSPAEGSYEQYF	TGTGCCAGCAGCCCGGCGGAGGGGTCCTACGAGCAGTACTTC